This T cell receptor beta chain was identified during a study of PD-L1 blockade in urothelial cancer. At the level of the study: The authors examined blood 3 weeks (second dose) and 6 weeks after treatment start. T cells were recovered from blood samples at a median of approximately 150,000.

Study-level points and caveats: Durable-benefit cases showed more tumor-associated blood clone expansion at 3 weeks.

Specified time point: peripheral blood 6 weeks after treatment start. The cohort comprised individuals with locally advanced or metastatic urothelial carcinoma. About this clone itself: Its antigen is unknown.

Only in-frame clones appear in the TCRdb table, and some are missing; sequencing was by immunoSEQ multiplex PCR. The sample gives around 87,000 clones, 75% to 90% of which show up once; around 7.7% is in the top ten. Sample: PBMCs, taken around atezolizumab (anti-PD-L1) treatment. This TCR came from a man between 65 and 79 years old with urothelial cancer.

CDR3 protein: CASSLDGSNSPLHF. The CDR3 DNA reads as TGCGCCAGCAGCTTGGATGGCAGTAATTCACCCCTCCACTTT. This chain connects TRBV5-1 to TRBJ1-6; D not resolved. The germline V gene encodes CDR1 SGHRS and CDR2 YFSETQ. V gave up 0 bases and J gave up 6 bases, with 7 bases separating them. The CDR3 extends over 14 amino acids.